This T cell receptor beta chain was documented in a study of blood T cell repertoires in COVID-19. Turning to the study itself: The study drew acute and convalescent COVID-19 samples from the United States, Italy and Spain.

The germline V gene encodes CDR1 LNHDA and CDR2 SQIVND (reference sequence). V lost 4 bases to trimming and J lost 9 bases; unmatched junction nucleotides: 13. The CDR3 covers 16 residues. Study processing details: It was from reference gene primer amplification that nucleated cell counts were estimated. Clones were sequenced by immunoSEQ multiplex PCR, and TCRdb holds only the in-frame ones, with some missing. V, J and clone size were drawn from that table, and D and trimming were deduced from the DNA. This table holds 93,000 or so clones, about 80% found once. The chain couples TRBV19 to TRBJ2-1; TRBD2 agrees at 9 bases. This sequence was found in a human donor in a cohort sampled during active COVID-19. The sequenced material came from peripheral blood. The CDR3 nucleotides are TGTGCCAGTAGTACACGCAGCCGCGGGGGGGCGGTTGAGCAGTTCTTC. This gives the protein CASSTRSRGGAVEQFF.